This T cell receptor (beta chain) was identified in a study of STAT5B mutations in CD4+ large granular lymphocyte leukemia. Findings and caveats of the study: Top patient clones used TRBV06 genes more often: 8/27 versus 2/35 in controls.

Clones were read by immunoSEQ multiplex PCR, and TCRdb kept only the in-frame ones, dropping some. The repertoire includes about 48,000 clones, roughly 72% of them detected once, and less than 2% sits in the top ten. Comment on this clone: Its antigen remains unidentified.

V was clipped by 7 bases and J by 4 bases, with 10 bases between them. The length of the CDR3 is 13 residues. In germline, CDR1 is ENHRY, CDR2 SYGVKD. This receptor was obtained from a human donor in good health. This chain connects TRBV10-3 to TRBJ1-4; the D is unclear. The specimen sequenced was CD4+ T cells from blood buffy coats. This CDR3 is CAITRGINEKLFF. The CDR3 DNA reads as TGTGCCATCACTCGAGGTATTAATGAAAAACTGTTTTTT.